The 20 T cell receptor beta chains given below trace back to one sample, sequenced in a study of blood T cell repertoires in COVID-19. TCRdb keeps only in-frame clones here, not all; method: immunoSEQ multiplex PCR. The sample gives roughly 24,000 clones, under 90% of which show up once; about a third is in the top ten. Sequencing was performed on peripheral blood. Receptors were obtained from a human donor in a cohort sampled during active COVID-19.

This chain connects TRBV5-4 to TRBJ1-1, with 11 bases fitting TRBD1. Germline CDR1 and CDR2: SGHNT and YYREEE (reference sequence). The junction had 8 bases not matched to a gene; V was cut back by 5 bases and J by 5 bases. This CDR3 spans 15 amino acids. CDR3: CASSPDRGRWTEAFF. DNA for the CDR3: TGTGCCAGCAGTCCGGACAGGGGGCGATGGACTGAAGCTTTCTTT. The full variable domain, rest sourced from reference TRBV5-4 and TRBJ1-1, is ETGVTQSPTHLIKTRGQQVTLRCSSQSGHNTVSWYQQALGQGPQFIFQYYREEENGRGNFPPRFSGLQFPNYSSELNVNALELDDSALYLCASSPDRGRWTEAFFGQGTRLTVV.

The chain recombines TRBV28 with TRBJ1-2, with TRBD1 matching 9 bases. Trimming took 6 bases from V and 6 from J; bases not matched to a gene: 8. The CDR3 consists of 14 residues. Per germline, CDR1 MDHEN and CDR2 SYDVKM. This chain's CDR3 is CASRPPGTGNGYTF. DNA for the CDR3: TGTGCCAGCAGACCCCCCGGGACAGGGAATGGCTACACCTTC.

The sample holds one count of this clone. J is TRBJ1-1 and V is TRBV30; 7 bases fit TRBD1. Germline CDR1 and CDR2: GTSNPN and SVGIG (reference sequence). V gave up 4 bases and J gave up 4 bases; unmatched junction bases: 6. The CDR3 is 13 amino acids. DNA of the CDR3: TGTGCCTGGATGGGCAGGGGGATCACTGAAGCTTTCTTT. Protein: CAWMGRGITEAFF.

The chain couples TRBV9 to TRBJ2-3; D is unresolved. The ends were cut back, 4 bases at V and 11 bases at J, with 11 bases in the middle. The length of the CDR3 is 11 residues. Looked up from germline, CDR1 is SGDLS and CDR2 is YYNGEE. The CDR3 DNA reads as TGTGCCAGCAGCTCATTTACTTGGCAGTATTTT. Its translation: CASSSFTWQYF.

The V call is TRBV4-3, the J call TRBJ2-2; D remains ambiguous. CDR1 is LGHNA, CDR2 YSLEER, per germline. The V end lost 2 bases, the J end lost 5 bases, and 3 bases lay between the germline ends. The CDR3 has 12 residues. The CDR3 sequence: CASSQQTGELFF. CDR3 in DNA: TGCGCCAGCAGCCAACAAACCGGGGAGCTGTTTTTT.

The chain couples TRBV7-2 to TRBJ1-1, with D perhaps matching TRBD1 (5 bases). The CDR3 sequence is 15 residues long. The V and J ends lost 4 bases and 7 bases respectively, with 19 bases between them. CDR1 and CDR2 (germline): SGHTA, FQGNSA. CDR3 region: CASSSATPGKYEAFF. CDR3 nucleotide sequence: TGTGCCAGCAGCTCAGCGACCCCAGGGAAATATGAAGCTTTCTTT. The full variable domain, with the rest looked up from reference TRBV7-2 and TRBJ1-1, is GAGVSQSPSNKVTEKGKDVELRCDPISGHTALYWYRQSLGQGLEFLIYFQGNSAPDKSGLPSDRFSAERTGGSVSTLTIQRTQQEDSAVYLCASSSATPGKYEAFFGQGTRLTVV.

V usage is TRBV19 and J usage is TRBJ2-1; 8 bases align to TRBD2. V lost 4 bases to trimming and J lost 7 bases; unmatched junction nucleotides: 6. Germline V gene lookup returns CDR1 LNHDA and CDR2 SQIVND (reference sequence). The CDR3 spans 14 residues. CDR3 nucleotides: TGTGCCAGTAGTACTCCGGGACTAGAAAATGAGCAGTTCTTC. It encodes CASSTPGLENEQFF.

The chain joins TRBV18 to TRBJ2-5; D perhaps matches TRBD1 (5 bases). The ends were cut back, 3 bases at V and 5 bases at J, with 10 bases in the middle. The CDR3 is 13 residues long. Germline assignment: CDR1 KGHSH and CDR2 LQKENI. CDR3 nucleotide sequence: TGTGCCAGCTCACCCGCCAGGGCGGAGACCCAGTACTTC. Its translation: CASSPARAETQYF.

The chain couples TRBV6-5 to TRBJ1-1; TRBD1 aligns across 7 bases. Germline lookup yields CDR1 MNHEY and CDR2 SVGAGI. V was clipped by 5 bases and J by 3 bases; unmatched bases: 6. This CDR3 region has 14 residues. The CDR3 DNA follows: TGTGCCAGCAGTCCAGGGGGAGCGGACACTGAAGCTTTCTTT. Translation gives CASSPGGADTEAFF.

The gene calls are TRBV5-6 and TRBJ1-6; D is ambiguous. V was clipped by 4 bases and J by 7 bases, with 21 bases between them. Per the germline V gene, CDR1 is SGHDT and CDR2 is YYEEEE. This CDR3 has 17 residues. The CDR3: CASSPAAGFFGNSPLHF. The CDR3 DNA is TGTGCCAGCAGCCCGGCGGCGGGTTTTTTTGGAAATTCACCCCTCCACTTT.

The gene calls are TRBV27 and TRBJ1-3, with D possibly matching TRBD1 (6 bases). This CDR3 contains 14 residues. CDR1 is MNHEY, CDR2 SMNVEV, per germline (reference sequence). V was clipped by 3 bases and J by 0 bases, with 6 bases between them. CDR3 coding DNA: TGTGCCAGCAGTTTCAGGGGCTCTGGAAACACCATATATTTT. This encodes CASSFRGSGNTIYF.

The CDR3 reads CASSPGPSYEQYF. For the CDR3, the DNA is TGTGCCAGCAGCCCAGGGCCCTCCTACGAGCAGTACTTC. The J gene is TRBJ2-7, the V gene TRBV7-2; maybe TRBD1 (5 bases). The V and J ends lost 5 bases and 0 bases respectively, with 8 bases between them. Germline V lookup: CDR1 SGHTA, CDR2 FQGNSA. The CDR3 length is 13 residues.

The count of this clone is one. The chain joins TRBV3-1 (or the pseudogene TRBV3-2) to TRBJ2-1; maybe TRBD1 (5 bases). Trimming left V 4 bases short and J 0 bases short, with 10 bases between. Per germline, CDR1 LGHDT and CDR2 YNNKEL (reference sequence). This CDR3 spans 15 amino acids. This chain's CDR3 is CASSLGVGSYNEQFF. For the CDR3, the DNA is TGTGCCAGCAGCCTAGGGGTAGGCTCCTACAATGAGCAGTTCTTC.

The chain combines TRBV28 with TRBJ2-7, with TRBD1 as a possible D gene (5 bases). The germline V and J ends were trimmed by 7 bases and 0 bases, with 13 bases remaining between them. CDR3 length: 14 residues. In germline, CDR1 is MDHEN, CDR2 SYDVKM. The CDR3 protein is CASTLTGASYEQYF. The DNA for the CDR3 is TGTGCCAGCACACTAACAGGCGCCTCCTACGAGCAGTACTTC.

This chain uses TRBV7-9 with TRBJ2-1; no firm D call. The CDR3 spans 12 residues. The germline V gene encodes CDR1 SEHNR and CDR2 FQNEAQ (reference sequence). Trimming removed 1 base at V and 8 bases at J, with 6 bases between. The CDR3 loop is CASSLVFDEQFF. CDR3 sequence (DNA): TGTGCCAGCAGCTTAGTTTTCGATGAGCAGTTCTTC. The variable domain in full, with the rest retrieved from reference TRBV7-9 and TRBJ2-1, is DTGVSQNPRHKITKRGQNVTFRCDPISEHNRLYWYRQTLGQGPEFLTYFQNEAQLEKSRLLSDRFSAERPKGSFSTLEIQRTEQGDSAMYLCASSLVFDEQFFGPGTRLTVL.

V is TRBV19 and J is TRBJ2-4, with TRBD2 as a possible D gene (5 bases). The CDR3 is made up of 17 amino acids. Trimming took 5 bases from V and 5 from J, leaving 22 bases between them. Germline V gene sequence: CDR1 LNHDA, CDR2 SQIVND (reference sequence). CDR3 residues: CASSARIESGRENIQYF. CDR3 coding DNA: TGTGCCAGTAGTGCCCGGATAGAAAGCGGTCGGGAAAACATTCAGTACTTC.

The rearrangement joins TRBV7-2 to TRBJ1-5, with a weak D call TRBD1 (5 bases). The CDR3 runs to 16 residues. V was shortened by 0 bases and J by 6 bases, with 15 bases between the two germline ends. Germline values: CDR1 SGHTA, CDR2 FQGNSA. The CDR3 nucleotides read TGTGCCAGCAGCTTAGCGCTGGGGGGTGCGGGTCAGCCCCAGCATTTT. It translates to CASSLALGGAGQPQHF.

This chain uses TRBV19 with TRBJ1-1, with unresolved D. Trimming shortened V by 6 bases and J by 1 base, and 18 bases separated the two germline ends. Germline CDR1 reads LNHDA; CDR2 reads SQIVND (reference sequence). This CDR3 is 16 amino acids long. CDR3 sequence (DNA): TGTGCCAGTAGCGTATTCCCGGGGAGGGAGAACACTGAAGCTTTCTTT. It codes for CASSVFPGRENTEAFF.

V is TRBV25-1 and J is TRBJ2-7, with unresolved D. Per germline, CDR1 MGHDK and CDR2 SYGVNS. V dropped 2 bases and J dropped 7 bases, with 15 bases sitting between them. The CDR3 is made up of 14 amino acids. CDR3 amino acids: CASSEGGPSWEQYF. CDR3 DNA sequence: TGTGCCAGCAGTGAAGGTGGCCCGTCTTGGGAGCAGTACTTC.

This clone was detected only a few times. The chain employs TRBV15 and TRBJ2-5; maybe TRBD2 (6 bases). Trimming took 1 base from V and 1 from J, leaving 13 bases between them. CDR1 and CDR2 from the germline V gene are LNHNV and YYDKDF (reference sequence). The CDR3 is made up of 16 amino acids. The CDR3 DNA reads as TGTGCCACCAGCAGAGCGTTATCCGGGGGCCAAGAGACCCAGTACTTC. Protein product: CATSRALSGGQETQYF.